This is a list of T cell receptor beta chains from one sample in a study of blood T cells in healthy people across ages. One entry per CDR3 protein results from TCRdb running MiXCR on the 5' RACE reads. The data contain around 650,000 distinct CDR3 sequences, roughly 30% of them seen just once; the ten biggest clones take up 15%. Sequencing was carried out using blood. The origin of the receptors is an elderly woman in good health. The CDR3 runs from the conserved cysteine through the conserved F or W. D genes are given only for firm matches. Clone size is shown for a subset of rows, as once, few, many or a class of expanded clone.

J | D | V | size | CDR3 | DNA
TRBJ2-7 | NA | TRBV25-1 | NA | CASRETRGWDTQYF | TGTGCCAGCAGGGAGACCCGTGGCTGGGACACCCAGTACTTC
TRBJ1-1 | NA | TRBV5-5 | NA | CASSLVVEVIAFF | TGTGCCAGCAGCTTGGTAGTCGAAGTTATAGCTTTCTTT
TRBJ2-2 | NA | TRBV29-1 | NA | CSGQARGTGELFF | TGCAGCGGACAGGCGCGCGGCACCGGGGAGCTGTTTTTT
TRBJ1-6 | TRBD1 | TRBV6-5 | many | CASRPRTGRDNSPLHF | TGTGCCAGCAGACCCCGGACAGGGAGGGATAATTCACCCCTCCACTTT
TRBJ2-7 | TRBD2 | TRBV9 | many | CASSAGTSGGEQYF | TGTGCCAGCAGCGCCGGGACTAGCGGGGGAGAGCAGTACTTC
TRBJ2-1 | NA | TRBV6-5 | NA | CASKLEGAYRGNEQFF | TGTGCCAGCAAACTGGAGGGCGCCTATCGAGGCAATGAGCAGTTCTTC
TRBJ2-1 | TRBD1 | TRBV18 | NA | CASSPRRGQGTYNEQFF | TGTGCCAGCTCACCACGACGGGGACAGGGGACCTACAATGAGCAGTTCTTC
TRBJ1-5 | TRBD1 | TRBV5-5 | NA | CASSLGQGPQPQHF | TGTGCCAGCAGCTTGGGACAGGGCCCTCAGCCCCAGCATTTT
TRBJ2-1 | TRBD2 | TRBV20-1 | many | CSARPAGGTYNEQFF | TGCAGTGCTAGGCCAGCGGGGGGGACCTACAATGAGCAGTTCTTC
TRBJ2-5 | TRBD2 | TRBV6-2/TRBV6-3 | many | CASSLNGGETQYF | TGTGCCAGCAGTTTAAACGGGGGGGAGACCCAGTACTTC